This T cell receptor (beta chain) was identified in a study of T-cell reconstitution after alpha-beta-depleted transplantation in children. Study observations and caveats: One year after transplant, T-cell counts and diversity came mostly from newly produced T cells. Some patients' high day-60 TCRbeta diversity was attributed to recipient cells surviving conditioning. Several hundred graft clones that had expanded were reportedly the source of alpha-beta T cells about two months after transplant.

Per germline, CDR1 KGHSH and CDR2 LQKENI. After removal of 8 bases from V and 0 bases from J, the junction contained 17 bases not matched to a gene. The CDR3 has 18 amino acids. In this sample, this clonotype turned up a few times. Its antigen is still unknown. As it was prepared, the TCRbeta library received unique molecular identifiers. TCRdb ran MiXCR on the PCR reads and lists one entry per CDR3 protein. The sample has roughly 280,000 distinct CDR3 sequences, approximately 10% seen once. The J gene is TRBJ1-1, the V gene TRBV18, with 8 bases fitting TRBD1. Sequenced here: peripheral blood, sampled 180 days after TCRalphabeta/CD19-depleted stem cell transplant. The clonotype was recovered from a male patient under 10 years old who had a stem cell transplant for chronic granulomatous disease, so the T cells may come from the graft donor. CDR3 loop: CASLSSGGHPEMNTEAFF. In nucleotides, the CDR3 is TGTGCCAGCCTATCGTCAGGGGGCCACCCCGAAATGAACACTGAAGCTTTCTTT.